This T cell receptor (beta chain) was recovered during a study of PD-1 blockade in mismatch repair-deficient tumors. Across the study: Patients had about 13 mismatch repair-deficient cancer types and were previously treated and progressing.

Mismatch repair deficiency was confirmed in all patients, by PCR or immunohistochemistry. Three pembrolizumab responders had their TCRs sequenced. The CDR3 has 14 amino acids. Germline V gene lookup returns CDR1 MNHNS and CDR2 SASEGT. V gave up 7 bases and J gave up 4 bases; unmatched junction bases: 9. On this clone itself: Antigen unknown.

Repertoires were generated with immunoSEQ multiplex PCR, while TCRdb's copy carries only in-frame clones and drops some. The top ten clones hold around 1% of a sample with some 40,000 clones, roughly 84% of them seen once. Study findings and constraints: Tumor-resident clones, often undetectable pretreatment in blood, expanded then contracted after pembrolizumab.

The J gene is TRBJ2-7, the V gene TRBV6-1; TRBD1 aligns across 8 bases. The TCR was taken from an adult with mismatch repair-deficient cancer. The sample consisted of PBMCs, taken 38 to 40 weeks after starting pembrolizumab. The DNA of the CDR3 is TGTGCCAGCACCCCCGACAGGGGAGGTTACGAGCAGTACTTC. Amino acids: CASTPDRGGYEQYF.